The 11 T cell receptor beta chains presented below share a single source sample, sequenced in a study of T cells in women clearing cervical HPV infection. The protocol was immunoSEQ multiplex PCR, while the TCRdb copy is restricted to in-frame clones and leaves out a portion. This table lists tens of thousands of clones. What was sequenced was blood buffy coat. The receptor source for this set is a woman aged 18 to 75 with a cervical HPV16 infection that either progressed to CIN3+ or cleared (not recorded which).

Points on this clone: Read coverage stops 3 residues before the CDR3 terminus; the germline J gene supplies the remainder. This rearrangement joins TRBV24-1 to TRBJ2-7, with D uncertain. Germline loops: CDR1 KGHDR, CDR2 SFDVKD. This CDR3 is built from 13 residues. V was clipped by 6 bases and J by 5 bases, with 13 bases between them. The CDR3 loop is CATSQPGFHEQYF. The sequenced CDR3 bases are TGTGCCACCAGTCAGCCAGGTTTCCACGAG.

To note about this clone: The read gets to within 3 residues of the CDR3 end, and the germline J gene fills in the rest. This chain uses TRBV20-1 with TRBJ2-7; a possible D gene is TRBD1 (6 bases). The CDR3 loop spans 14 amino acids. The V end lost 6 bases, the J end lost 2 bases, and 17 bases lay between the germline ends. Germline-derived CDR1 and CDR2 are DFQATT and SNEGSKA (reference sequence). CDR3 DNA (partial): TGCAGTGCCGCTAACCCAGGGGTCGCCTACGAG. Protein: CSAANPGVAYE. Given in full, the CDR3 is CSAANPGVAYEQYF.

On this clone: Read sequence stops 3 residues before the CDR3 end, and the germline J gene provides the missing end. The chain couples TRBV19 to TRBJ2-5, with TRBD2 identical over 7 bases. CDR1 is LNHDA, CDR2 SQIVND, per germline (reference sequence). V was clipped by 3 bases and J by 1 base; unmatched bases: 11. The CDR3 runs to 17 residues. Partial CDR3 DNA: TGTGCCAGTAGTATGGCTATTGCTAGCGGCTTCCAAGAGACC. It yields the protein CASSMAIASGFQET. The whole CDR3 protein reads CASSMAIASGFQETQYF.

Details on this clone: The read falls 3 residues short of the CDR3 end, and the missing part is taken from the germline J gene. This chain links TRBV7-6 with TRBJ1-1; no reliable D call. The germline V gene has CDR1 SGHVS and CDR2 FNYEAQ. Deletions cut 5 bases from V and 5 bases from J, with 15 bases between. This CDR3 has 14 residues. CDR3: CASSRSEGRTEAFF. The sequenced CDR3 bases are TGTGCCAGCAGCCGAAGTGAGGGTCGGACTGAA.

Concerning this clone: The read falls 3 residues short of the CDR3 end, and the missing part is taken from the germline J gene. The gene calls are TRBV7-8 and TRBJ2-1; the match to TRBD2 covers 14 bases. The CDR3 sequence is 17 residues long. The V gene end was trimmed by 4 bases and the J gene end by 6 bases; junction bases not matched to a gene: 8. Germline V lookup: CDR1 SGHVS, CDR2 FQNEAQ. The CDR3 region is CASSSFSGLAGANEQFF. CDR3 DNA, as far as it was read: TGTGCCAGCAGCTCCTTCTCGGGACTAGCGGGAGCCAATGAG. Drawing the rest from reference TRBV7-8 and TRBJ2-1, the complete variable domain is GAGVSQSPRYKVAKRGQDVALRCDPISGHVSLFWYQQALGQGPEFLTYFQNEAQLDKSGLPSDRFFAERPEGSVSTLKIQRTQQEDSAVYLCASSSFSGLAGANEQFFGPGTRLTVL.

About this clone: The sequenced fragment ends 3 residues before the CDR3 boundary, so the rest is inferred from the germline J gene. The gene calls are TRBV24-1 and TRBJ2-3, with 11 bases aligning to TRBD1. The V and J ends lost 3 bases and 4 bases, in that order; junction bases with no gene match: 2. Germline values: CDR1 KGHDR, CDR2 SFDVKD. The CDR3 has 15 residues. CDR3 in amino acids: CATSDTGQGADTQYF. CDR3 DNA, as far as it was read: TGTGCCACCAGTGATACGGGACAGGGGGCAGATACG.

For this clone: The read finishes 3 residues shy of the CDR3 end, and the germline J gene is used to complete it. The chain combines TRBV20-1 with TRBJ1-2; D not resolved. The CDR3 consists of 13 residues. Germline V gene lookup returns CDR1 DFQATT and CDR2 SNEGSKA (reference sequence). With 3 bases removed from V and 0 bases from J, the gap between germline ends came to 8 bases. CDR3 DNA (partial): TGCAGTGCTAGTCCCGTTACTAACTATGGC. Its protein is CSASPVTNYG. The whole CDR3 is CSASPVTNYGYTF.

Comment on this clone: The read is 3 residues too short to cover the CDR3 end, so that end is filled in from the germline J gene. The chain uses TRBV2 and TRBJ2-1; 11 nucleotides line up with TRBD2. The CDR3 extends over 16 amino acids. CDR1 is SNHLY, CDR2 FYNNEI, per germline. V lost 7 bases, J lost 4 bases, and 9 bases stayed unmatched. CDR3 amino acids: CASNPRLAGGYNEQFF. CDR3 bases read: TGTGCCAGCAATCCTCGGCTAGCGGGAGGTTACAATGAG.

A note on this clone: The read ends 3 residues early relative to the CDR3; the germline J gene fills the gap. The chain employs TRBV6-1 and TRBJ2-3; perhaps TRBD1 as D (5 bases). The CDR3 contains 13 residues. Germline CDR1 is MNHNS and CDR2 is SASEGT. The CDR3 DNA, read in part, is TGTGCCAGCAGTGGGGGCACGAATCAGCCG. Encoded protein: CASSGGTNQP. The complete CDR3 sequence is CASSGGTNQPQYF.

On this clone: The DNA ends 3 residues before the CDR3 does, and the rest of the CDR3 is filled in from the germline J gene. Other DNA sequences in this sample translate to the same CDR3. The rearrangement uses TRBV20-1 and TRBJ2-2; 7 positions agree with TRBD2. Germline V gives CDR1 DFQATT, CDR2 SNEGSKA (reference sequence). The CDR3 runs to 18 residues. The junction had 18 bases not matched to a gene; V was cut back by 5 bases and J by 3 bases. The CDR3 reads CSAPPATSSQRDTGELFF. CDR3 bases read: TGCAGTGCTCCGCCGGCGACTAGCTCCCAAAGGGACACCGGGGAG.

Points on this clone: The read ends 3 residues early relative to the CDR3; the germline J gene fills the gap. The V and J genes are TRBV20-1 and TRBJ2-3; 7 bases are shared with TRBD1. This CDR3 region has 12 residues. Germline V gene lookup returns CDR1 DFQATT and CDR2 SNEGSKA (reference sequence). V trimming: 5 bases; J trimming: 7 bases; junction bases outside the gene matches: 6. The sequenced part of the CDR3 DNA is TGCAGTGCTGAAGGACAGGATAATACG. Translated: CSAEGQDNT. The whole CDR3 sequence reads CSAEGQDNTQYF.